This T cell receptor beta chain was identified in a study of T-cell memory formation after mild COVID-19. This clonotype occurred many times. The CDR3 sequence is 14 residues long. The V and J ends lost 1 base and 7 bases, in that order; junction bases with no gene match: 7. CDR1 is DFQATT, CDR2 SNEGSKA, per germline (reference sequence). A single record per CDR3 protein comes from TCRdb applying MiXCR to the 5' RACE reads. The profile covers 50,000 or so distinct CDR3 sequences, with about a quarter appearing a single time and 40% to 45% taken by the ten largest. The sequenced material came from PBMCs or a T cell subset sorted from them (not recorded which). The rearrangement joins TRBV20-1 to TRBJ2-1, with 7 bases fitting TRBD1. This receptor was obtained from a man younger than 35 who had mild COVID-19 (a few samples of this study predate the infection). Cell type and time point are not known. CDR3 in DNA: TGCAGTGCTAGAGGTCAGGACAGGAAAAATGAGCAGTTCTTC. Its translation: CSARGQDRKNEQFF.